The 32 T cell receptor beta chains below were found in one sample sequenced in a study of human T cells and chemical hapten exposure. In TCRdb, the RACE reads were re-called with MiXCR into one record per CDR3 protein. The sample yields approximately 90,000 distinct CDR3 sequences, 8% to 13% seen once. Time point indicated: patch test 2, 6 weeks after DPC sensitization. Specified treatment: therapeutic diphenylcyclopropenone sensitization with weekly scalp DPC. The specimen comprised whole blood, sampled in connection with sensitization to the hapten diphenylcyclopropenone (DPC). All receptors come from a man aged 35 to 55 with alopecia areata. Some clones in this sample may be carry-over from other donors' samples.

A word on this clonotype: A much larger clone differs from this one at a single base, so this may be a read error. The CDR3 does not end in the conserved phenylalanine or tryptophan, so this is likely a read error. Because the CDR3's place on the DNA is in doubt, the DNA is left out and the CDR3 is given as listed by TCRdb. V is TRBV20-1 and J is TRBJ1-1; the table assigns TRBD1, which was not confirmed against the DNA. The germline gives CDR1 DFQATT, CDR2 SNEGSKA (reference sequence). Counting both end residues, the CDR3 totals 12 amino acids. This CDR3 reads CSASDGAGSFSV.

This clonotype was seen repeatedly, ten times or more. The chain has TRBV7-2 and TRBJ2-5; unclear D gene. This CDR3 spans 13 amino acids. The germline CDR1 and CDR2 sequences are SGHTA and FQGNSA. Trimming removed 5 bases at V and 2 bases at J, with 9 bases between. The CDR3 DNA reads as TGTGCCAGCAGCCCCTCGACTCAAGAGACCCAGTACTTC. Translating it yields CASSPSTQETQYF.

This clonotype was found a few times. V usage is TRBV11-3 and J usage is TRBJ1-6; 9 positions match TRBD1. With 3 bases clipped from V and 9 bases from J, the junction kept 6 bases outside the gene matches. This CDR3 is 15 amino acids long. Germline V gene sequence: CDR1 SGHNT, CDR2 YENEEA. The CDR3 DNA is TGTGCCAGCAGCTTTTGGGGGACAGGGAGTTCACCCCTCCACTTT. Translating it yields CASSFWGTGSSPLHF.

This clonotype was detected a few times. The genes are TRBV6-6 and TRBJ1-5, with 7 bases fitting TRBD1. This CDR3 is built from 14 residues. The ends lost 6 bases at V and 6 bases at J; junction bases unmatched: 8. The germline V gene has CDR1 MNHNY and CDR2 SVGAGI (reference sequence). This CDR3 reads CASRSGGQTQPQHF. Written as DNA, the CDR3 is TGTGCCAGCAGGTCAGGGGGACAGACTCAGCCCCAGCATTTT.

In its sample, this clonotype was seen many times. V gene TRBV12-3 or TRBV12-4 combines with J gene TRBJ2-3, with unresolved D. The CDR3 is 15 residues long. V gave up 5 bases and J gave up 6 bases, with 18 bases separating them. The CDR3 sequence is CASSPGGPSFDTQYF. The DNA for the CDR3 is TGTGCCAGCAGTCCAGGTGGGCCATCCTTCGATACGCAGTATTTT.

The V and J genes are TRBV21-1 and TRBJ2-5. TRBV21-1 counts as a pseudogene. The CDR3 is 18 residues long. CDR3 DNA: TGTGCCAGCAGCAAACCCGAACTCGTATTAGGATTTAAAGAGACCCAGTACTTC. Amino acids: CASSKPELVLGFKETQYF.

This clonotype came up a few times. The chain combines TRBV19 with TRBJ1-2; TRBD1 agrees at 10 bases. The J segment lost 8 bases and the V segment lost 7 bases, leaving 13 bases of the junction unmatched. The CDR3 sequence is 15 residues long. Looked up from germline, CDR1 is LNHDA and CDR2 is SQIVND (reference sequence). The CDR3 region is CASMGDRGLLWGYTF. DNA of the CDR3: TGTGCCAGTATGGGGGACAGGGGACTACTATGGGGCTACACCTTC.

This clonotype showed up just a few times. V and J are TRBV25-1 and TRBJ2-1, with 13 bases fitting TRBD2. In germline, CDR1 is MGHDK, CDR2 SYGVNS. Trimming at V came to 4 bases and at J to 8 bases, leaving 8 bases not matched to a gene. The CDR3 has 16 residues. The CDR3 here is CASSVLAGGPFDEQFF. Written as DNA, the CDR3 is TGTGCCAGCAGTGTACTAGCGGGAGGGCCTTTTGATGAGCAGTTCTTC.

This clonotype was seen a handful of times. The chain has TRBV7-9 and TRBJ2-6, with D perhaps matching TRBD2 (6 bases). Trimming left V 0 bases short and J 1 base short, with 10 bases between. This CDR3 comprises 17 residues. Germline V CDR1 and CDR2: SEHNR, FQNEAQ (reference sequence). The CDR3 coding sequence is TGTGCCAGCAGCTTAGCGGGAGGAGGGTCTGGGGCCAACGTCCTGACTTTC. Amino acid sequence: CASSLAGGGSGANVLTF. Drawing the rest from reference TRBV7-9 and TRBJ2-6, the complete variable domain is DTGVSQNPRHKITKRGQNVTFRCDPISEHNRLYWYRQTLGQGPEFLTYFQNEAQLEKSRLLSDRFSAERPKGSFSTLEIQRTEQGDSAMYLCASSLAGGGSGANVLTFGAGSRLTVL.

This clonotype was observed a handful of times. CDR3 sequence reads: CASSTPRGQNIQYF. In DNA form, the CDR3 reads TGTGCCAGCAGTACGCCCAGGGGACAAAACATTCAGTACTTC. The genes are TRBV6-5 and TRBJ2-4; D possibly corresponds to TRBD1 (6 bases). Deletions cut 5 bases from V and 5 bases from J, with 13 bases between. Germline V gene lookup returns CDR1 MNHEY and CDR2 SVGAGI. This CDR3 has 14 amino acids.

This clonotype was counted many times. The chain employs TRBV3-1 and TRBJ2-3; possibly TRBD1 or TRBD2 for D (6 bases each). This CDR3 is 17 amino acids long. Germline V CDR1 and CDR2: LGHDT, YNNKEL (reference sequence). Deletions cut 1 base from V and 3 bases from J, with 17 bases between. The CDR3 protein is CASSQVIGGGKTDTQYF. The CDR3 nucleotides are TGTGCCAGCAGCCAAGTTATTGGGGGCGGGAAAACAGATACGCAGTATTTT.

The chain employs TRBV6-5 and TRBJ2-3; 8 positions agree with TRBD2. Germline values: CDR1 MNHEY, CDR2 SVGAGI. The CDR3 has 17 amino acids. Trimming took 0 bases from V and 4 from J; bases not matched to a gene: 9. CDR3 region: CASSYSPAGASADTQYF. The CDR3 DNA reads as TGTGCCAGCAGTTACTCGCCAGCGGGAGCTTCCGCAGATACGCAGTATTTT.

At least ten counts were recorded for this clonotype. This chain joins TRBV5-1 and TRBJ2-2, with TRBD2 identical over 13 bases. V lost 3 bases to trimming and J lost 7 bases; unmatched junction nucleotides: 9. The CDR3 has 17 residues. Germline V gene lookup returns CDR1 SGHRS and CDR2 YFSETQ. The CDR3 loop reads CASSSGLAGELIGELFF. DNA for the CDR3: TGCGCCAGCAGCTCTGGACTAGCGGGAGAATTAATCGGGGAGCTGTTTTTT.

The rearrangement joins TRBV27 to TRBJ2-1; possibly TRBD2 for D (5 bases). The length of the CDR3 is 14 residues. Germline V gene data show CDR1 as MNHEY and CDR2 as SMNVEV (reference sequence). V gave up 6 bases and J gave up 5 bases, with 14 bases separating them. CDR3 coding DNA: TGTGCCAGCAGCCCCCTAGCCCCCCACAATGAGCAGTTCTTC. It specifies CASSPLAPHNEQFF.

The chain has TRBV28 and TRBJ2-3; 7 positions agree with TRBD2. The CDR3 is 17 amino acids. CDR1 MDHEN and CDR2 SYDVKM come from the germline V gene. The trim removed 6 bases at V and 2 bases at J, leaving 14 bases unmatched. CDR3 nucleotide sequence: TGTGCCAGCAGCCCCGGTTGGGGGAGGGAGAACACAGATACGCAGTATTTT. It yields the protein CASSPGWGRENTDTQYF.

The chain joins TRBV7-9 to TRBJ1-2; a possible D gene is TRBD1 (5 bases). The CDR3 is 19 residues long. V lost 5 bases, J lost 0 bases, and 25 bases lay in between. From germline, CDR1 is SEHNR and CDR2 FQNEAQ (reference sequence). CDR3 nucleotides: TGTGCCAGCAGCCCAGAAATTATCGGGACCCTCACGACTAACTATGGCTACACCTTC. Translating it yields CASSPEIIGTLTTNYGYTF.

This clonotype was counted a few times. The rearrangement joins TRBV20-1 to TRBJ1-1; D is unclear. The germline CDR1 and CDR2 sequences are DFQATT and SNEGSKA (reference sequence). The CDR3 covers 10 residues. Trimming left V 3 bases short and J 4 bases short, with 3 bases between. CDR3 loop: CSARFTEAFF. Written as DNA, the CDR3 is TGCAGTGCTAGGTTCACTGAAGCTTTCTTT.

V and J are TRBV20-1 and TRBJ1-6; D possibly corresponds to TRBD1 (6 bases). The CDR3 sequence is 14 residues long. V lost 3 bases and J lost 8, with 14 bases in between. Germline V lookup: CDR1 DFQATT, CDR2 SNEGSKA (reference sequence). CDR3 sequence reads: CSARLTGPYSPLHF. CDR3 DNA: TGCAGTGCTAGGTTGACAGGCCCCTATTCACCCCTCCACTTT.

The rearrangement links TRBV12-3 or TRBV12-4 to TRBJ2-7; D is unresolved. The CDR3 covers 11 residues. Between the trimmed V and J ends, which lost 6 bases and 5 bases, there was a span of 8 bases. The CDR3 loop is CASRSQNEQYV. CDR3 nucleotides: TGTGCCAGCAGGTCTCAAAACGAGCAGTACGTC.

J is TRBJ2-2 and V is TRBV28; D might be TRBD1 (6 bases). Trimming stripped 4 bases from V and 0 bases from J, with 9 bases between. This CDR3 is built from 15 residues. Per germline, CDR1 MDHEN and CDR2 SYDVKM. CDR3 in DNA: TGTGCCAGCAGTTACTCAGGGGCGAACACCGGGGAGCTGTTTTTT. This codes for CASSYSGANTGELFF.

CDR3 nucleotide sequence: TGTGCCACCAGTGATCGACAGGCCCGGGGAAAACTGTTTTTT. It yields the protein CATSDRQARGKLFF. The rearrangement links TRBV24-1 to TRBJ1-4; a possible D gene is TRBD1 (6 bases). The CDR3 totals 14 residues. The V end lost 3 bases, the J end lost 10 bases, and 14 bases lay between the germline ends. Germline assignment: CDR1 KGHDR and CDR2 SFDVKD.

Many counts were recorded for this clonotype. The V call is TRBV18, the J call TRBJ2-1, with D possibly TRBD2 on 6 matching bases. V gave up 6 bases and J gave up 0 bases, with 9 bases separating them. Germline values: CDR1 KGHSH, CDR2 LQKENI. The CDR3 consists of 14 residues. CDR3 region: CASSLASSYNEQFF. CDR3 in DNA: TGTGCCAGCTCGCTAGCGAGCTCCTACAATGAGCAGTTCTTC.

This clonotype was observed a few times. The chain recombines TRBV20-1 with TRBJ2-1; D unclear. The CDR3 consists of 16 residues. Germline V lookup: CDR1 DFQATT, CDR2 SNEGSKA (reference sequence). Trimming shortened V by 0 bases and J by 0 bases, and 12 bases separated the two germline ends. CDR3 nucleotide sequence: TGCAGTGCTAGAGATATAGTAAGGAGCTCCTACAATGAGCAGTTCTTC. It specifies CSARDIVRSSYNEQFF.

V usage is TRBV5-8 and J usage is TRBJ2-5, with 7 bases fitting TRBD1. This CDR3 region has 16 residues. Germline lookup yields CDR1 SGHTS and CDR2 YDEGEE. Germline trimming cut 0 bases from V and 2 bases from J; bases unmatched to any gene: 7. The CDR3 DNA reads TGTGCCAGCAGCTTGGCGTACGGACAGGCGCAAGAGACCCAGTACTTC. This codes for CASSLAYGQAQETQYF.

The V and J genes are TRBV7-9 and TRBJ1-2; D gene ambiguous. V was shortened by 3 bases and J by 4 bases, with 12 bases between the two germline ends. This CDR3 has 14 amino acids. Germline V gives CDR1 SEHNR, CDR2 FQNEAQ (reference sequence). Written as DNA, the CDR3 is TGTGCCAGCAGCTTTGATCACACCTTCTATGGCTACACCTTC. It translates to CASSFDHTFYGYTF.

This clonotype was seen many times. The rearrangement links TRBV6-1 to TRBJ2-7; D not certain. The CDR3 runs to 14 residues. Trimming left V 6 bases short and J 3 bases short, with 15 bases between. Germline loops: CDR1 MNHNS, CDR2 SASEGT. CDR3 bases: TGTGCCAGCAGCCCGGCTGACCTAAACTACGAGCAGTACTTC. Encoded protein: CASSPADLNYEQYF.

The J gene is TRBJ2-7, the V gene TRBV29-1; D gene unclear. V was trimmed by 4 bases and J by 0 bases, leaving 16 bases between them. The CDR3 is made up of 15 amino acids. Germline V gene lookup returns CDR1 SQVTM and CDR2 ANQGSEA. Here the CDR3 reads CSVGHGTQSSYEQYV. The CDR3 DNA sequence: TGCAGCGTTGGACACGGAACTCAGAGCTCCTACGAGCAGTACGTC.

This clonotype has more than one count but fewer than ten. The chain couples TRBV7-2 to TRBJ1-2, with D maybe TRBD1 (6 bases). The CDR3 loop spans 14 amino acids. V was cut by 5 bases and J by 5 bases, with 15 bases left in between. From germline, CDR1 is SGHTA and CDR2 FQGNSA. CDR3 sequence reads: CASSQRTDFYGYTF. The CDR3, as DNA: TGTGCCAGCAGCCAGAGGACAGATTTTTATGGCTACACCTTC.

DNA for the CDR3: TGTGCCAGCAGCCCAACTGAGGGACAGGAGTTCTTC. This encodes CASSPTEGQEFF. V gene TRBV12-3 or TRBV12-4 combines with J gene TRBJ2-1; 8 bases fit TRBD1. Trimming removed 6 bases from V and 14 bases from J; junction bases left unmatched: 9. CDR3 length: 12 amino acids.

This clonotype was counted between two and nine times. The rearrangement links TRBV29-1 to TRBJ1-2; D is possibly TRBD1 (5 bases). The ends were cut back, 3 bases at V and 6 bases at J, with 11 bases in the middle. Germline CDR1 reads SQVTM; CDR2 reads ANQGSEA. The CDR3 consists of 12 residues. As DNA, the CDR3 is TGCAGCGTTGATGGTGGGGGGGATGGCTACACCTTC. It codes for CSVDGGGDGYTF.

This clonotype was detected a few times. V and J are TRBV2 and TRBJ2-7; 7 nucleotides align to TRBD1. Looked up from germline, CDR1 is SNHLY and CDR2 is FYNNEI. The junction had 12 bases not matched to a gene; V was cut back by 8 bases and J by 5 bases. This CDR3 has 14 amino acids. CDR3 protein: CASGLQGPSNEQYF. CDR3 DNA: TGTGCCAGCGGGCTACAGGGGCCCTCGAACGAGCAGTACTTC.

This clonotype was recorded many times. The rearrangement joins TRBV29-1 to TRBJ2-4; D possibly corresponds to TRBD2 (5 bases). CDR3 length: 15 amino acids. The ends were cut back, 6 bases at V and 0 bases at J, with 15 bases in the middle. Germline V gene sequence: CDR1 SQVTM, CDR2 ANQGSEA. The CDR3 loop reads CSVDTLEGAKNIQYF. The CDR3 DNA follows: TGCAGCGTCGACACCTTAGAGGGAGCCAAAAACATTCAGTACTTC.